This T cell receptor (beta chain) emerged from a study of chemoradiotherapy in HPV16-positive cancers. General study points: Functional assays defining HPV-specific T cells used only a couple of HPV16-positive patients.

About this clone: Its antigen remains unknown.

Produced via immunoSEQ multiplex PCR; TCRdb's table is partial and in-frame only. The table shows about 13,000 clones, with about 85% occurring only once. The input for sequencing was blood, taken from a patient who underwent chemoradiotherapy. The TCR comes from a human donor with HPV-associated anogenital cancer.

This CDR3 is CASSSRERGGYTDTQYF. CDR3 sequence (DNA): TGTGCCAGCAGCTCGCGAGAGCGGGGGGGATACACAGATACGCAGTATTTT. The chain has TRBV7-9 and TRBJ2-3; 10 bases are shared with TRBD2. J lost 2 bases, V lost 4 bases, and 9 bases had no gene match. The CDR3 is 17 amino acids. Germline V gives CDR1 SEHNR, CDR2 FQNEAQ (reference sequence).